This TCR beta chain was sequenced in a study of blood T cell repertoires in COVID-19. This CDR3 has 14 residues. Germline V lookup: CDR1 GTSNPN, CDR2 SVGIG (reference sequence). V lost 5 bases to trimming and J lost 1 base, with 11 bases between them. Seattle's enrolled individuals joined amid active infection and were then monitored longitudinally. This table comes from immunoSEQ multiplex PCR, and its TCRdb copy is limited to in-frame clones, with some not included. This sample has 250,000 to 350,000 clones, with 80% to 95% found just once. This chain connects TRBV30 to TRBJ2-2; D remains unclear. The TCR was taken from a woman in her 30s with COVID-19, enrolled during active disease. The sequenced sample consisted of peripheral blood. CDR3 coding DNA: TGTGCCTGGCAAGAGACACTGAACACCGGGGAGCTGTTTTTT. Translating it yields CAWQETLNTGELFF.